This TCR beta chain was observed in a study of a mutant IDH1 vaccine in newly diagnosed glioma. The time point is: week 5, during vaccination. Vaccination comprised doses that each held 300 ug of mutant IDH1 20-mer peptide, plus topical imiquimod. Each donor presented with a new WHO grade 3 or 4 astrocytoma that tested IDH1-mutant and showed ATRX loss. Sequenced by immunoSEQ multiplex PCR; TCRdb stores in-frame clones only, minus some. The table lists 40,000 to 65,000 clones, around 78% of them singletons, with less than 2% in the top ten. V was trimmed by 8 bases and J by 6 bases, leaving 11 bases between them. Germline values: CDR1 SNHLY, CDR2 FYNNEI. The CDR3 consists of 13 residues. General observations from the study: Top-clonotype changes in peripheral T cells seemed unrelated to pseudoprogression.

About this clone: Its antigen is unknown.

This TCR was sampled from a woman between 40 and 50 years old with glioma. J is TRBJ2-6 and V is TRBV2; no clear D gene. The source material was PBMCs, sampled from a glioma patient whose treatment included an IDH1 peptide vaccine. The CDR3 spells CASSIYSANVLTF. Here the CDR3 DNA reads TGTGCCAGCTCCATCTATTCGGCCAACGTCCTGACTTTC.